Listed here is a single T cell receptor (beta chain). Its antigen is not identified. Germline V CDR1 and CDR2: LGHNA, YNFKEQ. V shed 0 bases and J 8 bases; nucleotides not matched to a gene: 8. This CDR3 contains 16 residues. A single record per CDR3 protein comes from TCRdb applying MiXCR to the reads. The data contain roughly 110,000 distinct CDR3 sequences, 30% of them singletons. This record comes from a study of T cell repertoires in cytomegalovirus infection. The V call is TRBV4-2, the J call TRBJ2-1, with 9 positions matching TRBD2. The source was CD8+ T cells from cultured PBMCs, collected from culture after CMV antigen stimulation. This TCR was recovered from a human donor in good health (CMV status not recorded). Some clones in this sample may be carry-over from other donors' samples. The CDR3 reads CASSQEVLAGPDEQFF. The CDR3 DNA follows: TGTGCCAGCAGCCAAGAGGTTCTAGCGGGACCCGATGAGCAGTTCTTC.